This paragraph reports one TCR beta chain. Its antigen is not yet known. Within one base of it there is no much larger clone, and no base qualities were kept. For CDR1 and CDR2, the germline V gene lists SGHTA and FQGNSA. The CDR3 starts with the cysteine, ends with the phenylalanine, and has 14 residues. Only the CDR3 portion is preserved as DNA: 42 bases, with reading frame beginning at the first base. V sheds 2 bases and J sheds 5 bases, leaving 12 bases between their ends. In Seattle, one collaborating source enrolled patients while the infection was active and tracked those patients longitudinally over the course of disease. Whole blood was collected in K2EDTA tubes by collaborating institutions according to the institutions' own protocols. For TCRbeta analysis, collaborator samples were shipped as frozen whole blood, as isolated PBMCs, or as DNA extracted from either sample type. This sample stems from a study of blood T cell repertoires in COVID-19 (dated by TCRdb to the early 2020s). About the full investigation: Samples from collaborators originated in the United States, Italy and Spain and spanned both the acute and convalescent phases of COVID-19. Sample metadata almost always included a de-identified subject ID, COVID-19 status, age in years and sex. Deeply sampled blood TCRbeta repertoires from subjects exposed to, actively infected with, or recovered from COVID-19 were included in the dataset. The repertoires were made available in a free public database intended to serve as a resource for research on the immune response to SARS-CoV-2. HLA class I and class II types, where available, came from metadata supplied by the sample provider rather than from assay-based typing. The material from the prospective study consisted of cDNA or gDNA derived from T cells, B-cell-depleted T cells, or PBMCs. The samples were drawn from the first 160 participants of the ongoing ImmuneRACE study and from 1,200 or so subjects provided by 6 global collaborators.

Study-wide conclusions, independent of this receptor: How much clinical and demographic metadata was included differed by source and by participant, and the metadata was provided uncurated.

TCRbeta CDR3 regions were amplified from genomic DNA using the immunoSEQ Assay, a bias-controlled multiplex PCR. In the source study's methods: Within the assay, amplification of reference gene primers was used to estimate how many nucleated cells each sample contained. Sequence reads were collapsed and filtered to measure the absolute abundance of every unique TCRbeta CDR3 rearrangement. For each sample, productive Simpson clonality was calculated as the square root of Simpson's diversity index over productive rearrangements. Sourced from immuneACCESS, this table was stored by TCRdb with only in-frame sequences that have V and J called. A share of the clones is absent; for the studies checked, an unresolved V gene accounts for under half, and the remainder has no known explanation. That table supplies the V and J calls and clone size; D and trimming were determined from the DNA. For this sample the table gives approximately 290,000 clones, of which approximately 89% were detected only once. The ten largest make up 11% of the sample.

The receptor's source is a woman in her 30s with COVID-19, enrolled during active disease. The chain is assembled from TRBV7-2 and TRBJ2-5; possibly the D gene is TRBD2, per 5 matching bases. Sequenced material: peripheral blood. The DNA is TGTGCCAGCAGCTTAACCCGGGGTTGGGAGACCCAGTACTTC. Its amino acids are CASSLTRGWETQYF.